This T cell receptor beta chain was retrieved from a study of Tregs in tolerant kidney transplant recipients. Across the whole study: Mixed chimerism was transient after nonmyeloablative marrow transplants from related graft donors.

TCRdb keeps only in-frame clones here, not all; method: immunoSEQ multiplex PCR. Recorded for this sample: approximately 31,000 clones. Unstimulated regulatory T cells (CD4+CD25+CD127-), CD4+CD25- non-regulatory cells, CD4 and CD8 cells were FACS-sorted from thawed PBMCs. V was clipped by 3 bases and J by 7 bases, with 10 bases between them. The CDR3 length is 13 residues. Germline CDR1 reads LNHDA; CDR2 reads SQIVND (reference sequence). General study findings and limits: Some patients' samples used different primers over time, so nucleotide sequences weren't comparable.

As to this clone: Its antigen is not identified. The CDR3 end falls 3 residues outside the read, so it is completed with the germline J gene.

This specimen consisted of CD8+ T cells from blood, obtained before the transplant. The chain is built from TRBV19 and TRBJ2-1; D possibly corresponds to TRBD2 (5 bases). This sequence was found in a human donor who received a combined kidney and bone marrow transplant. The CDR3: CASSIPGNNEQFF. CDR3 bases read: TGTGCCAGTAGTATCCCGGGGAATAATGAG.